This T cell receptor beta chain derives from a study of T-cell reconstitution after alpha-beta-depleted transplantation in children. Whole-study results and caveats: It was newly produced T cells that mostly accounted for T-cell counts and diversity one year after transplant. TCRbeta diversity was high at day 60 in some patients (a result of surviving recipient T cells and thymic progenitors). Where alpha-beta T cells came from about two months after transplant was reportedly several hundred expanded graft clones.

About this clonotype itself: Antigen specificity is unknown.

Unique molecular identifiers tagged the TCRbeta library. TCRdb independently ran MiXCR on the PCR reads; one entry per CDR3 protein. In the table there are about 980,000 distinct CDR3 sequences, roughly 29% of which are singletons. The receptor was derived from a boy younger than two who had a stem cell transplant for SCID, so the T cells may come from the graft donor. The sample in question was PBMCs, mostly from graft donor cells, obtained 360 days after TCRalphabeta/CD19-depleted stem cell transplant.

The CDR3 nucleotides are TGTGCCAGCAGTTCCCCCTCGCAACCTAACAATGAGCAGTTCTTC. Its translation: CASSSPSQPNNEQFF. The chain has TRBV6-5 and TRBJ2-1; D not certain. CDR1 and CDR2 (germline): MNHEY, SVGAGI. This CDR3 contains 15 residues. The V end was cut by 4 bases, the J end by 5 bases, with 15 bases between.